This T cell receptor beta chain was recorded in a study of blood T cell repertoires in COVID-19. Overall study: Donors in the United States, Italy and Spain gave samples during acute or convalescent COVID-19. Sources were T cells, B-cell-depleted T cells, or PBMCs; the material itself was cDNA or gDNA.

Per the original methods: Amplification of reference gene primers provided the estimated nucleated cell counts. Some clones are missing from TCRdb's copy, which holds only in-frame ones; the method was immunoSEQ multiplex PCR. The V and J calls and clone size come from that table; D and trimming were worked out from the DNA. The top ten clones hold over 4% of a sample with around 40,000 clones, approximately 96% of them seen once. The CDR3 has 16 residues. Per germline, CDR1 SGHTA and CDR2 FQGNSA. V was cut by 5 bases and J by 0 bases, with 17 bases left in between. The receptor was isolated from a human donor with active COVID-19. The donor label of this sample is uncertain. J is TRBJ2-7 and V is TRBV7-2; a weak D match, TRBD2 (5 bases). Sequencing was done on a sample of peripheral blood. CDR3 residues: CASSLSGGPVSYEQYF. CDR3 DNA sequence: TGTGCCAGCAGCCTAAGCGGCGGACCAGTCTCCTACGAGCAGTACTTC.